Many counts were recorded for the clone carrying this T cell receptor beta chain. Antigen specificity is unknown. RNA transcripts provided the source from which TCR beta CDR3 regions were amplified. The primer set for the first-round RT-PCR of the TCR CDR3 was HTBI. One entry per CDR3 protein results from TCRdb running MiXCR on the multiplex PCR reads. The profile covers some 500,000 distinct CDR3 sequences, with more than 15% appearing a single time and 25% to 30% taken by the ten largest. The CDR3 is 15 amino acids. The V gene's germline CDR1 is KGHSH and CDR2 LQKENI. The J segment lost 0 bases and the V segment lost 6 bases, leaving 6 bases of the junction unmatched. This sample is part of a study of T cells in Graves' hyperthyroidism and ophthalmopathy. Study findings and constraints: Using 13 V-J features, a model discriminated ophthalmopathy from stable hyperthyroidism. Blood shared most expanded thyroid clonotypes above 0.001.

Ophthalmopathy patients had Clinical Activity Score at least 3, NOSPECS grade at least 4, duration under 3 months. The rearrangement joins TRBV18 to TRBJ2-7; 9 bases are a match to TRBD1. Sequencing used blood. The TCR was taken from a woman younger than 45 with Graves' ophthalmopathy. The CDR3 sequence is CASSPGTGTSYEQYF. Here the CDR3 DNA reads TGTGCCAGCTCTCCCGGGACAGGGACCTCCTACGAGCAGTACTTC.